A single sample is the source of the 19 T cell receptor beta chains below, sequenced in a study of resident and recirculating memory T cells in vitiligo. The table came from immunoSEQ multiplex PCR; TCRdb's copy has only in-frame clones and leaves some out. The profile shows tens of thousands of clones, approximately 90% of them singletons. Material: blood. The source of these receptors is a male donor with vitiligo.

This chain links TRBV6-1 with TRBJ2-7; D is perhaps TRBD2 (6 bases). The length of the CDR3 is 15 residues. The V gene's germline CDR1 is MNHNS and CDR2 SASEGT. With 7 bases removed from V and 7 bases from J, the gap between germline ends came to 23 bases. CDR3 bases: TGTGCCAGCACCACCCCATTTGGGGAGGCTCGGGAGCAGTACTTC. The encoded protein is CASTTPFGEAREQYF.

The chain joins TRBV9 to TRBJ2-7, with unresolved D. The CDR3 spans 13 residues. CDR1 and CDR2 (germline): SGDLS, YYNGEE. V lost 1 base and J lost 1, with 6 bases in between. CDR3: CASSVSPSYEQYF. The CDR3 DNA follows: TGTGCCAGCAGCGTAAGCCCTTCCTACGAGCAGTACTTC. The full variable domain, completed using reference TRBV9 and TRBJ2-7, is DSGVTQTPKHLITATGQRVTLRCSPRSGDLSVYWYQQSLDQGLQFLIQYYNGEERAKGNILERFSAQQFPDLHSELNLSSLELGDSALYFCASSVSPSYEQYFGPGTRLTVT.

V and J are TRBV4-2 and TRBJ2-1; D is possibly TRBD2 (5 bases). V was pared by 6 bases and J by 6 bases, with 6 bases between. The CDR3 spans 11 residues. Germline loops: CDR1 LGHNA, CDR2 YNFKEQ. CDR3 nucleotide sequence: TGTGCCAGCAGTGAGGGCAATGAGCAGTTCTTC. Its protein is CASSEGNEQFF.

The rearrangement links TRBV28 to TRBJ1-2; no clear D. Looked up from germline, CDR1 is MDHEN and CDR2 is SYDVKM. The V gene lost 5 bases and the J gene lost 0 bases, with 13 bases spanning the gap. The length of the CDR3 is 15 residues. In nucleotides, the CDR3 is TGTGCCAGCAGTAAAATAGCGGATCCTAACTATGGCTACACCTTC. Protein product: CASSKIADPNYGYTF.

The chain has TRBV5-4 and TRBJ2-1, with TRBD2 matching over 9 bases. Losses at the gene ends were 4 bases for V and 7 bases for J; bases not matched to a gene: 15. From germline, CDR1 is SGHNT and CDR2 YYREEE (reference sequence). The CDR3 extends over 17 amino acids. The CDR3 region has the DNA TGTGCCAGCAGCCCAGTAGCGGGAGTTCCCGGAGAAAATGAGCAGTTCTTC. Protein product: CASSPVAGVPGENEQFF.

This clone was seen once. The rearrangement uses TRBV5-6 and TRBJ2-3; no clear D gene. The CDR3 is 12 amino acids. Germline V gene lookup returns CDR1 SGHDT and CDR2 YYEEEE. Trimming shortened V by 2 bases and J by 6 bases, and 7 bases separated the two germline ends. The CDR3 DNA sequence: TGTGCCAGCAGCTTTCCAGCGGATACGCAGTATTTT. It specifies CASSFPADTQYF. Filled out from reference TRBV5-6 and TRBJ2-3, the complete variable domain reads DAGVTQSPTHLIKTRGQQVTLRCSPKSGHDTVSWYQQALGQGPQFIFQYYEEEERQRGNFPDRFSGHQFPNYSSELNVNALLLGDSALYLCASSFPADTQYFGPGTRLTVL.

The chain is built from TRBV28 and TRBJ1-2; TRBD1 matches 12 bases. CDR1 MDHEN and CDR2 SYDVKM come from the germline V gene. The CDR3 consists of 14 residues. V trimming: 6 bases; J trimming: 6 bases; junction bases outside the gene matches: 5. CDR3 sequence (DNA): TGTGCCAGCAGGCCCGGGACAGGGGGCCATGGCTACACCTTC. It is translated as CASRPGTGGHGYTF.

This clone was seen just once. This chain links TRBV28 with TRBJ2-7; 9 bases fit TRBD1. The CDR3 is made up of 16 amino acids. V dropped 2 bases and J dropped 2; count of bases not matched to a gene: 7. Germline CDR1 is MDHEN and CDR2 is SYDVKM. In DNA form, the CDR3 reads TGTGCCAGCAGTTTAGGGGACAGGGCCCCCACCTACGAGCAGTACTTC. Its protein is CASSLGDRAPTYEQYF.

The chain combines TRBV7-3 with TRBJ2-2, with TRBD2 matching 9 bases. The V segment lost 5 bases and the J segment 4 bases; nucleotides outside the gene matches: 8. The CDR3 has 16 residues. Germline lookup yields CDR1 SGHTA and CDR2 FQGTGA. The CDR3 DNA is TGTGCCAGCAGCCCCGCAGGACTAGCGCCCACCGGGGAGCTGTTTTTT. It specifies CASSPAGLAPTGELFF.

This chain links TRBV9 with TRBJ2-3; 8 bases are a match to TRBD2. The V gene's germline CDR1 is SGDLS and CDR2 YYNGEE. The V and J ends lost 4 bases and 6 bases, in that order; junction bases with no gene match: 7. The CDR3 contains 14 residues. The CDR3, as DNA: TGTGCCAGCAGCAGAGCGGGGGTAAGGGATACGCAGTATTTT. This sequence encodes CASSRAGVRDTQYF.

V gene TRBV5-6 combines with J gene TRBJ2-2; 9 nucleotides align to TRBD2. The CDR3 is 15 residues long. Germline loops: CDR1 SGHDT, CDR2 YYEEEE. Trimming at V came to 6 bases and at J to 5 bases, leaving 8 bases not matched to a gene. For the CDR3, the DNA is TGTGCCAGCACCCCGCGGGAGGGGGTGACCGGGGAGCTGTTTTTT. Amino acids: CASTPREGVTGELFF.

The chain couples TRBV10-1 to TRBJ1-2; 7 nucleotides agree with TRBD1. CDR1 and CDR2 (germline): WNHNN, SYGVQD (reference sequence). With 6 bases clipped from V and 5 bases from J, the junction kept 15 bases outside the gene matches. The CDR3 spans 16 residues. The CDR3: CASSHYRDRHFYGYTF. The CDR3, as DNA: TGCGCCAGCAGCCACTACCGGGACAGACACTTTTATGGCTACACCTTC.

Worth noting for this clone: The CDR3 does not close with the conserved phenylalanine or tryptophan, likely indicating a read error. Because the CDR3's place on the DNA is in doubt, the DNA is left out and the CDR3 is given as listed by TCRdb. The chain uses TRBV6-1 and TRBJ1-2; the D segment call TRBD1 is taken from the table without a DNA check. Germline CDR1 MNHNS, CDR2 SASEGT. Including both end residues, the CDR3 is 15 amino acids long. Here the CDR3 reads CASSEGGAGKPGQWS.

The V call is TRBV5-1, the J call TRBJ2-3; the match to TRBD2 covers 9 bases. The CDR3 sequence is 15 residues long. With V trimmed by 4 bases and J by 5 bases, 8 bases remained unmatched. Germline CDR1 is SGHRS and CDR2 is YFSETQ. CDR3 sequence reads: CASSPSGRKGDTQYF. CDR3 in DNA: TGCGCCAGCAGCCCCAGCGGGAGGAAAGGAGATACGCAGTATTTT.

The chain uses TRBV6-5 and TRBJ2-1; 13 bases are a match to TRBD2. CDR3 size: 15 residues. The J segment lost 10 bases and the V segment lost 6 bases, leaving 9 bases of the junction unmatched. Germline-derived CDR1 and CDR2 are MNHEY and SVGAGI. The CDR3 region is CASSLTSGRTDEQFF. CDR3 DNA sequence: TGTGCCAGCAGCCTGACTAGCGGGAGGACCGACGAGCAGTTCTTC.

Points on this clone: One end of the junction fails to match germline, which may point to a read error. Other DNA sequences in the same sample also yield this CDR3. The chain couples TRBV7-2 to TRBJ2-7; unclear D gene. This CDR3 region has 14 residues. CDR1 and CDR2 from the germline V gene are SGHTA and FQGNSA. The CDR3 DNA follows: TGTGCCAGCAGCTTTCAACAGAATGCCTATGAGCAGTACTTC. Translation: CASSFQQNAYEQYF.

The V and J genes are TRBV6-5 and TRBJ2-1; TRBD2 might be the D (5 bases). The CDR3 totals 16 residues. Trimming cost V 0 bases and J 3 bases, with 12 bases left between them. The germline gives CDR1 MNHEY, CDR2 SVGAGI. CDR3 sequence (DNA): TGTGCCAGCAGTTACTCGGATCTAGCTTTCTACAATGAGCAGTTCTTC. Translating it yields CASSYSDLAFYNEQFF.

For the CDR3, the DNA is TGTGCCAGCGGGCTAGCGGTTTACAATGAGCAGTTCTTC. Translated: CASGLAVYNEQFF. V and J are TRBV6-5 and TRBJ2-1; 7 bases match TRBD2. Germline CDR1 is MNHEY and CDR2 is SVGAGI. The CDR3 contains 13 residues. Germline trimming cut 8 bases from V and 4 bases from J; bases unmatched to any gene: 5.

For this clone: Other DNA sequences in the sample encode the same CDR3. The CDR3 loop is CASSVLGGSTDTQYF. CDR3 DNA sequence: TGTGCCAGCAGCGTACTGGGGGGTAGCACAGATACGCAGTATTTT. The chain uses TRBV9 and TRBJ2-3; D perhaps matches TRBD2 (6 bases). Germline V lookup: CDR1 SGDLS, CDR2 YYNGEE. The CDR3 extends over 15 amino acids. V was pared by 1 base and J by 0 bases, with 9 bases between. Looking up the rest from reference TRBV9 and TRBJ2-3 gives the full variable domain: DSGVTQTPKHLITATGQRVTLRCSPRSGDLSVYWYQQSLDQGLQFLIQYYNGEERAKGNILERFSAQQFPDLHSELNLSSLELGDSALYFCASSVLGGSTDTQYFGPGTRLTVL.